The clone carrying this TCR beta chain has ten or more counts. Its specificity is unknown. This specimen belongs to a study of T-cell memory formation after mild COVID-19. Study findings and constraints: Memory cells collected pre-infection included some clones that later responded, suggesting cross-reactive memory joined.

TCRdb reprocessed the 5' RACE reads via MiXCR and lists one record per CDR3 protein. In the table there are under 300,000 distinct CDR3 sequences, 7.5% to 10% of which are singletons. The CDR3 sequence is 14 residues long. V shed 8 bases and J 4 bases; nucleotides not matched to a gene: 9. The material sequenced was PBMCs or a T cell subset sorted from them (not recorded which). The TCR sequence derives from a man younger than 35 who had mild COVID-19 (a few samples of this study predate the infection). Cell type and time point are not known. The V gene is TRBV12-3 or TRBV12-4, the J gene TRBJ1-2; TRBD1 matches 8 bases. CDR3 sequence: CASLPTGGTYGYTF. The CDR3 DNA reads TGTGCCAGCCTACCCACAGGGGGTACCTATGGCTACACCTTC.